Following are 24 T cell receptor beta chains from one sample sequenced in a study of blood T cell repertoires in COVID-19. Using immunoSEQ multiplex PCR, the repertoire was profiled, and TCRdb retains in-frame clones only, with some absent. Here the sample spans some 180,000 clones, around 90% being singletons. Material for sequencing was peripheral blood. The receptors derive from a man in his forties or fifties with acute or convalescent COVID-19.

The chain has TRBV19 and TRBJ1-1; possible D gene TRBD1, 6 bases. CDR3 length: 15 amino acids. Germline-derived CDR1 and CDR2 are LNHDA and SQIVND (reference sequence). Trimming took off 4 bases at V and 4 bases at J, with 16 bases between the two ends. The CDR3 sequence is CASSTHRVVGTEAFF. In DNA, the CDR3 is TGTGCCAGTAGTACCCACAGGGTGGTAGGCACTGAAGCTTTCTTT.

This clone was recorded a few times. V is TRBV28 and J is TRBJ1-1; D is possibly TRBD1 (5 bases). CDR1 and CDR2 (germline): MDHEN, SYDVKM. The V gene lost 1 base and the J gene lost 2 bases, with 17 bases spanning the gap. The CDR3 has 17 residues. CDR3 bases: TGTGCCAGCAGTTTATCTTCGAAACAGGCCCTTAACACTGAAGCTTTCTTT. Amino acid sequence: CASSLSSKQALNTEAFF. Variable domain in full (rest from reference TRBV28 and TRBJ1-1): DVKVTQSSRYLVKRTGEKVFLECVQDMDHENMFWYRQDPGLGLRLIYFSYDVKMKEKGDIPEGYSVSREKKERFSLILESASTNQTSMYLCASSLSSKQALNTEAFFGQGTRLTVV.

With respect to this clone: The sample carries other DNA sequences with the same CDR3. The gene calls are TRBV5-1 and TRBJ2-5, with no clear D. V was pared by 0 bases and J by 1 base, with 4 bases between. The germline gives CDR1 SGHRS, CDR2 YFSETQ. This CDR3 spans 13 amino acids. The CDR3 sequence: CASSLGSQETQYF. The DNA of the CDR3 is TGCGCCAGCAGCTTGGGCAGCCAAGAGACCCAGTACTTC.

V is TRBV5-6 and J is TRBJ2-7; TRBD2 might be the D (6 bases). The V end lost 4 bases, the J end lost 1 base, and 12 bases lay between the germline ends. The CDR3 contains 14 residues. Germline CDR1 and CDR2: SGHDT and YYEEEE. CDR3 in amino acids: CASSPGLFSYEQYF. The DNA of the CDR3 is TGTGCCAGCAGCCCGGGACTCTTTTCCTACGAGCAGTACTTC.

The CDR3 DNA follows: TGTGCCAGCAGTTTTTTCCCACATTCAGCTTTCTTT. Amino acids: CASSFFPHSAFF. The genes are TRBV12-3 or TRBV12-4 and TRBJ1-1; D gene unclear. The CDR3 runs 12 residues. Deletions cut 3 bases from V and 10 bases from J, with 12 bases between.

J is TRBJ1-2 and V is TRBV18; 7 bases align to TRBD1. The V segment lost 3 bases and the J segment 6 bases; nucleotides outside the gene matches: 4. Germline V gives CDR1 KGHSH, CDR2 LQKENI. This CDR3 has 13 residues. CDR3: CASSPAGGDGYTF. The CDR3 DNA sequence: TGTGCCAGCTCACCTGCAGGGGGAGATGGCTACACCTTC. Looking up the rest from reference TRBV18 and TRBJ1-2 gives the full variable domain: NAGVMQNPRHLVRRRGQEARLRCSPMKGHSHVYWYRQLPEEGLKFMVYLQKENIIDESGMPKERFSAEFPKEGPSILRIQQVVRGDSAAYFCASSPAGGDGYTFGSGTRLTVV.

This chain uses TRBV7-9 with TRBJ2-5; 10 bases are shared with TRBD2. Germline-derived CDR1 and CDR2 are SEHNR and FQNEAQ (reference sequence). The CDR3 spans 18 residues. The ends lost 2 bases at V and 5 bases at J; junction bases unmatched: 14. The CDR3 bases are TGTGCCAGCAGCTTATTAGCTTCCAGCGGGGGGGCATGGGAGACCCAGTACTTC. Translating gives CASSLLASSGGAWETQYF.

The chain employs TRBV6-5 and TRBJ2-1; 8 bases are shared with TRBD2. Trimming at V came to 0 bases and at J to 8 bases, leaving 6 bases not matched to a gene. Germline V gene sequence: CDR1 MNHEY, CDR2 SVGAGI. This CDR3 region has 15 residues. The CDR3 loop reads CASSYSWSGGHEQFF. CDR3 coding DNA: TGTGCCAGCAGTTACTCATGGAGCGGGGGCCATGAGCAGTTCTTC.

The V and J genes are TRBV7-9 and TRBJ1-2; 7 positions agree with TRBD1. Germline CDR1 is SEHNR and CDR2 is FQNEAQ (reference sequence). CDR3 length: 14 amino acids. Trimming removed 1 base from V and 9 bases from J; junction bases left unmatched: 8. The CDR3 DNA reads TGTGCCAGCAGCTTAGGGGACAGCCTCGGGAGCTACACCTTC. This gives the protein CASSLGDSLGSYTF.

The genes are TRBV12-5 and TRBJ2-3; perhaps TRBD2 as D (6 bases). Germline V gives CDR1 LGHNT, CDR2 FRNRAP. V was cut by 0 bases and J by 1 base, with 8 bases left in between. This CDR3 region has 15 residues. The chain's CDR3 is CASGLVLAGTDTQYF. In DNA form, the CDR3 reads TGTGCTAGTGGTTTGGTACTAGCCGGCACAGATACGCAGTATTTT.

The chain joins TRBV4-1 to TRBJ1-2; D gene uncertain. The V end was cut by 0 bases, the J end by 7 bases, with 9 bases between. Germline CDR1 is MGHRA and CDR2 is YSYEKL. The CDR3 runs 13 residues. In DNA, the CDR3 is TGCGCCAGCAGCCAAGATCGGACTCGTGGCTACACCTTC. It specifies CASSQDRTRGYTF.

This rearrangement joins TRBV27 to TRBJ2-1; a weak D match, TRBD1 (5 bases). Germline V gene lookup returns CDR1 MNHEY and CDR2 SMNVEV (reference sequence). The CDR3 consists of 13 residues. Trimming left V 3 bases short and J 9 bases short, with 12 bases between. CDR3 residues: CASSFLQGIEQFF. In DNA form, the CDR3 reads TGTGCCAGCAGTTTTCTCCAGGGAATTGAGCAGTTCTTC.

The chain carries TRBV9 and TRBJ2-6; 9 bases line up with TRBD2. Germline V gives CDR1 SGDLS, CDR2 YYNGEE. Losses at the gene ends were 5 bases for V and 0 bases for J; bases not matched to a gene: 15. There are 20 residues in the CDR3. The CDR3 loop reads CASSVTTGTSFSSGANVLTF. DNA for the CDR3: TGTGCCAGCAGTGTTACCACCGGGACTAGCTTTAGCTCTGGGGCCAACGTCCTGACTTTC. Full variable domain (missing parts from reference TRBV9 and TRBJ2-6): DSGVTQTPKHLITATGQRVTLRCSPRSGDLSVYWYQQSLDQGLQFLIQYYNGEERAKGNILERFSAQQFPDLHSELNLSSLELGDSALYFCASSVTTGTSFSSGANVLTFGAGSRLTVL.

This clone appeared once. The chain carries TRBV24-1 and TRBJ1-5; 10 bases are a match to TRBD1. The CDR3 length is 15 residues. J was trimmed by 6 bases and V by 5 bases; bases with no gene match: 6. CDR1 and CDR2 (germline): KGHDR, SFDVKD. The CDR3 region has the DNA TGTGCCACCAGTGCCGGGACAGGGGTTGGTCAGCCCCAGCATTTT. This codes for CATSAGTGVGQPQHF.

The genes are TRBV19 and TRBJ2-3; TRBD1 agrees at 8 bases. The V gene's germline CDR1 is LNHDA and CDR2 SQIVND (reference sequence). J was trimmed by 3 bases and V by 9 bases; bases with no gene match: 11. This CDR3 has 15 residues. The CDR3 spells CARISTGGRTDTQYF. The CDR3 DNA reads TGTGCCAGGATTTCCACAGGGGGAAGGACAGATACGCAGTATTTT.

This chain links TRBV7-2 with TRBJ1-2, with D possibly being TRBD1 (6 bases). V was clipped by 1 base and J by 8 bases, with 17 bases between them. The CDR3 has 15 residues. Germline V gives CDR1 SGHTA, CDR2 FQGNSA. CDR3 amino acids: CASSLVVGSGEGYTF. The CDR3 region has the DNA TGTGCCAGCAGCTTAGTAGTGGGTTCAGGGGAAGGCTACACCTTC.

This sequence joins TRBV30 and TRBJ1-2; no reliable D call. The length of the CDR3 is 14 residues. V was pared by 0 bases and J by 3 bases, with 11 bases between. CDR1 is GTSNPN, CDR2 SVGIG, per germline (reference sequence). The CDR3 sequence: CAWSVRGLDYGYTF. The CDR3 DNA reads TGTGCCTGGAGTGTACGGGGTCTCGACTATGGCTACACCTTC.

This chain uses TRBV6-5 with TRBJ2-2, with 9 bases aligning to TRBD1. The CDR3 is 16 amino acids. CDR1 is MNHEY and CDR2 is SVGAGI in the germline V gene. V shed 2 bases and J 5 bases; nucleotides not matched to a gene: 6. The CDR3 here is CASSYRGQGVTGELFF. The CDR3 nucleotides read TGTGCCAGCAGTTACCGGGGACAGGGTGTTACCGGGGAGCTGTTTTTT.

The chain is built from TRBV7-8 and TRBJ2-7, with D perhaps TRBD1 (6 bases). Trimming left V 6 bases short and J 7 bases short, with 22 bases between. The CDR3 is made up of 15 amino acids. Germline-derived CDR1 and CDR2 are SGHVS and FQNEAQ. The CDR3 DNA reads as TGTGCCAGCAGGGTCCGTCCCGGGACATATGCGGAGCAGTACTTC. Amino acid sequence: CASRVRPGTYAEQYF.

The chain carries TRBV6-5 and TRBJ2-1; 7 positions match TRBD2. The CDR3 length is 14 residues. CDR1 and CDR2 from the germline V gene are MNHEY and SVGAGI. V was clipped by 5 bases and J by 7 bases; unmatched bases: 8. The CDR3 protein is CASSSSGGGNEQFF. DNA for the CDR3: TGTGCCAGCAGTAGCTCGGGGGGAGGAAATGAGCAGTTCTTC.

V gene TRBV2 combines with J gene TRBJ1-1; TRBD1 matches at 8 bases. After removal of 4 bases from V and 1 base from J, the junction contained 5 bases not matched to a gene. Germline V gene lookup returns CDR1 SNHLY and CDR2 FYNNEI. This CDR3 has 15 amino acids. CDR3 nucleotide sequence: TGTGCCAGCAGTGGCAGGGGGCGCGGGAACACTGAAGCTTTCTTT. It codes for CASSGRGRGNTEAFF.

CDR3 nucleotide sequence: TGCAGTGCTAGTACAGGGAGCCCCTACGAGCAGTACTTC. It yields the protein CSASTGSPYEQYF. The chain uses TRBV20-1 and TRBJ2-7; D possibly corresponds to TRBD1 (6 bases). Germline CDR1 DFQATT, CDR2 SNEGSKA (reference sequence). Trimming took 3 bases from V and 2 from J, leaving 11 bases between them. CDR3 length equals 13 residues.

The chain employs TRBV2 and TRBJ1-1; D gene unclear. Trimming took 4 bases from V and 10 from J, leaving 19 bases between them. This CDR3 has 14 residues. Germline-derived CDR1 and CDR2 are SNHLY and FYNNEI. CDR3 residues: CASSGEGRREGAFF. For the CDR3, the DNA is TGTGCCAGCAGTGGCGAAGGGAGGAGGGAGGGAGCTTTCTTT.

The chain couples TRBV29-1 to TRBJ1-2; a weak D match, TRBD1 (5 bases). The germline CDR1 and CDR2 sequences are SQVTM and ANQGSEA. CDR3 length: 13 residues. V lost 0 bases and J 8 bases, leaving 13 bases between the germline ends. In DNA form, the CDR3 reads TGCAGCGTTGAAGACCTGGGGGGATCGGGCTACACCTTC. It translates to CSVEDLGGSGYTF.